Shown below are 13 T cell receptor beta chains from a single sample sequenced in a study of blood T cells in healthy people across ages. A sample-barcoded 5' primer and a J-beta primer mix were used in a second PCR of about 6 to 11 cycles. Each CDR3 protein gets one entry after TCRdb re-called the 5' RACE reads with MiXCR. The data show over 700,000 distinct CDR3 sequences, 40% to 65% seen once. Material: blood. These receptors were taken from an elderly man in good health.

Details on this clonotype: A read error may produce the germline difference seen at one junction end. The chain couples TRBV28 to TRBJ2-1, with D possibly TRBD1 on 6 matching bases. Germline V CDR1 and CDR2: MDHEN, SYDVKM. This CDR3 has 13 residues. The CDR3 nucleotides are TGTGCCAGCAGTTACCTGACAGGCAATGAGCAATTCTTC. It is translated as CASSYLTGNEQFF.

The V call is TRBV7-9, the J call TRBJ2-1; D remains ambiguous. The CDR3 has 14 amino acids. V lost 3 bases and J lost 5, with 11 bases in between. Germline CDR1 reads SEHNR; CDR2 reads FQNEAQ (reference sequence). CDR3 region: CASSFSYSNNEQFF. The CDR3 region has the DNA TGTGCCAGCAGCTTTTCCTACTCGAACAATGAGCAGTTCTTC.

The chain combines TRBV5-1 with TRBJ2-7; perhaps TRBD2 as D (7 bases). The DNA end lines up better with TRBJ2-4; the J call may be wrong. Germline V CDR1 and CDR2: SGHRS, YFSETQ. The CDR3 is 13 residues long. CDR3 protein: CASSFGGQDIQYF. The CDR3 DNA reads as TGCGCCAGCAGCTTCGGGGGGCAGGACATTCAGTACTTC.

This clonotype was found once. The junction shows a germline mismatch at one end, possibly a read error. The rearrangement uses TRBV9 and TRBJ2-3, with a weak D call TRBD2 (6 bases). The CDR3 has 15 amino acids. The germline gives CDR1 SGDLS, CDR2 YYNGEE. DNA of the CDR3: TGTGTCAGCAGCCCCCTCGGGAGAGACACAGATACGCAGTATTTT. Encoded protein: CVSSPLGRDTDTQYF.

The chain couples TRBV6-5 to TRBJ1-2, with D maybe TRBD1 (5 bases). With 6 bases removed from V and 7 bases from J, the gap between germline ends came to 12 bases. The CDR3 extends over 12 amino acids. CDR1 is MNHEY, CDR2 SVGAGI, per germline. CDR3 sequence: CASRQGLGGYTF. CDR3 DNA: TGTGCCAGCAGGCAGGGCCTGGGTGGCTACACCTTC.

J is TRBJ2-3 and V is TRBV5-1; 8 bases agree with TRBD2. The CDR3 length is 16 residues. From germline, CDR1 is SGHRS and CDR2 YFSETQ. V shed 0 bases and J 14 bases; nucleotides not matched to a gene: 17. CDR3 in amino acids: CASSLELAAEHRDAYF. In DNA, the CDR3 is TGCGCCAGCAGCTTGGAACTAGCGGCAGAGCACAGAGACGCGTATTTT.

This rearrangement joins TRBV28 to TRBJ2-3, with TRBD2 matching over 10 bases. With 7 bases clipped from V and 4 bases from J, the junction kept 8 bases outside the gene matches. This CDR3 has 15 amino acids. CDR1 and CDR2 (germline): MDHEN, SYDVKM. CDR3 nucleotides: TGTGCCAGCACGCTAGCGGGAGCCCTCGCAGATACGCAGTATTTT. It yields the protein CASTLAGALADTQYF.

The chain links TRBV5-1 to TRBJ2-1; tentative D call: TRBD2 (6 bases). From germline, CDR1 is SGHRS and CDR2 YFSETQ. The V end was cut by 4 bases, the J end by 5 bases, with 19 bases between. The CDR3 is made up of 16 amino acids. CDR3 amino acids: CASSRWTTTPNNEQFF. CDR3 DNA sequence: TGCGCCAGCAGCCGTTGGACTACAACCCCTAACAATGAGCAGTTCTTC.

Only a few counts were recorded for this clonotype. The chain links TRBV5-5 to TRBJ2-5; 9 positions match TRBD1. The V gene end was trimmed by 3 bases and the J gene end by 5 bases; junction bases not matched to a gene: 8. CDR1 is SGHKS, CDR2 YYEKEE, per germline (reference sequence). This CDR3 comprises 15 residues. The CDR3 spells CASSSITGGGETQYF. DNA of the CDR3: TGTGCCAGCAGCTCTATTACAGGGGGCGGTGAGACCCAGTACTTC.

The rearrangement uses TRBV4-1 and TRBJ1-2; TRBD1 might be the D (5 bases). The V gene's germline CDR1 is MGHRA and CDR2 YSYEKL. Trimming pared 7 bases from V and 7 bases from J, leaving 19 bases between. This CDR3 has 14 amino acids. The CDR3 DNA reads as TGCGCCAGCAAACCTACAGGTCCCCGAGGTGGCTACACCTTC. Translated, it gives CASKPTGPRGGYTF.

This clonotype appeared once. Since a much larger clone is just one base distant, this may be a read error. This chain uses TRBV20-1 with TRBJ2-5; 8 bases match TRBD2. V trimming: 3 bases; J trimming: 11 bases; junction bases outside the gene matches: 11. The CDR3 loop spans 13 amino acids. Germline-derived CDR1 and CDR2 are DFQATT and SNEGSKA (reference sequence). CDR3 sequence reads: CSARPGGRDEQYF. The DNA of the CDR3 is TGCAGTGCTAGGCCGGGAGGGCGGGATGAGCAGTACTTC.

This clonotype has just one count. J is TRBJ2-7 and V is TRBV6-1, with TRBD1 matching 11 bases. V lost 11 bases, J lost 6 bases, and 18 bases stayed unmatched. CDR3 length equals 16 residues. Germline V gives CDR1 MNHNS, CDR2 SASEGT. CDR3 residues: CAAQGQGGLQGLEQYF. CDR3 bases: TGTGCCGCCCAGGGACAGGGGGGACTTCAGGGTCTCGAGCAGTACTTC.

V gene TRBV4-1 combines with J gene TRBJ2-1; 9 bases align to TRBD2. V lost 1 base to trimming and J lost 13 bases; unmatched junction nucleotides: 20. The CDR3 consists of 18 residues. Germline loops: CDR1 MGHRA, CDR2 YSYEKL. CDR3 sequence: CASSQAPVAAGGPMVQFF. Written as DNA, the CDR3 is TGCGCCAGCAGCCAAGCTCCGGTGGCGGCGGGAGGGCCGATGGTCCAGTTCTTC.